This T cell receptor beta chain came from a study of cytomegalovirus exposure and HLA in healthy donors. Overall study findings and caveats: Sequences of the TCR beta chain were said to predict the HLA-A and HLA-B alleles of most subjects accurately. A likely sequencing artifact accounted for one observed cluster of highly shared sequence variants. The authors listed 150 or so TCR beta chains as cytomegalovirus-associated.

For this clone: The antigen is not known.

There are 16 residues in the CDR3. Per the germline V gene, CDR1 is SGHRS and CDR2 is YFSETQ. V was clipped by 0 bases and J by 1 base; unmatched bases: 3. PCR involved 60 Vbeta and 13 Jbeta primers. Sequenced by immunoSEQ multiplex PCR; TCRdb stores in-frame clones only, minus some. Here the sample spans roughly 180,000 clones, 70% to 85% being singletons. Sequences were obtained from PBMCs. This clonotype originated in a woman aged 25 to 45 in good health and CMV-seropositive. The chain uses TRBV5-1 and TRBJ2-3, with 9 nucleotides matching TRBD2. The chain's CDR3 is CASSLAPSGGTDTQYF. In DNA form, the CDR3 reads TGCGCCAGCAGCTTGGCCCCTAGCGGGGGCACAGATACGCAGTATTTT. Using reference TRBV5-1 and TRBJ2-3 for the parts outside the CDR3, the full variable domain is KAGVTQTPRYLIKTRGQQVTLSCSPISGHRSVSWYQQTPGQGLQFLFEYFSETQRNKGNFPGRFSGRQFSNSRSEMNVSTLELGDSALYLCASSLAPSGGTDTQYFGPGTRLTVL.